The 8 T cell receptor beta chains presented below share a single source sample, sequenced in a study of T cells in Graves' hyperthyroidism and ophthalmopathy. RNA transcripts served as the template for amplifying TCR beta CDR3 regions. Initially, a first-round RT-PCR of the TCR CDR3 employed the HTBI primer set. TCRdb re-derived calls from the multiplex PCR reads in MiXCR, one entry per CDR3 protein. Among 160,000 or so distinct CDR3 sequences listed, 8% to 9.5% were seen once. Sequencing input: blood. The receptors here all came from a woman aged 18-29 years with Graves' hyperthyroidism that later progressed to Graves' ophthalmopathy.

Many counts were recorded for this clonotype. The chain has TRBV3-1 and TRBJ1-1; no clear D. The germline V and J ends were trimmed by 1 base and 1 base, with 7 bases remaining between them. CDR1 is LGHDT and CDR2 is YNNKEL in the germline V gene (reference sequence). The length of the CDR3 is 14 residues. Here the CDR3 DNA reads TGTGCCAGCAGCCAAGCGACAAAGAACACTGAAGCTTTCTTT. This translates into CASSQATKNTEAFF. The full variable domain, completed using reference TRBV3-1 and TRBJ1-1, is DTAVSQTPKYLVTQMGNDKSIKCEQNLGHDTMYWYKQDSKKFLKIMFSYNNKELIINETVPNRFSPKSPDKAHLNLHINSLELGDSAVYFCASSQATKNTEAFFGQGTRLTVV.

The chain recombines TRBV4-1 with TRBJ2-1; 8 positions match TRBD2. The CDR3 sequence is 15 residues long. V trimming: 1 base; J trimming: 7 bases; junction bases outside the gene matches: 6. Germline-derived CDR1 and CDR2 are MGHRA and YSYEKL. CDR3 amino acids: CASSQVLSGENEQFF. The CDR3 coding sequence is TGCGCCAGCAGCCAAGTCCTTAGCGGGGAAAATGAGCAGTTCTTC.

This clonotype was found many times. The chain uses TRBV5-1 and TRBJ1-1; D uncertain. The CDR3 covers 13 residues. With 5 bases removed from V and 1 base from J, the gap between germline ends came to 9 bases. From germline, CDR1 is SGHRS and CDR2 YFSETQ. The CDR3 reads CASRETPNTEAFF. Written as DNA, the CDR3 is TGCGCCAGCAGGGAAACTCCGAACACTGAAGCTTTCTTT.

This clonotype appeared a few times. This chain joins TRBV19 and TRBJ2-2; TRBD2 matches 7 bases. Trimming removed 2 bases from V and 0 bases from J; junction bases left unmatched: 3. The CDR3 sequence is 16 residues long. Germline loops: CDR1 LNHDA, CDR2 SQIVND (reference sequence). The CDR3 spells CASSIFAGANTGELFF. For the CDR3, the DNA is TGTGCCAGTAGTATATTTGCGGGAGCGAACACCGGGGAGCTGTTTTTT.

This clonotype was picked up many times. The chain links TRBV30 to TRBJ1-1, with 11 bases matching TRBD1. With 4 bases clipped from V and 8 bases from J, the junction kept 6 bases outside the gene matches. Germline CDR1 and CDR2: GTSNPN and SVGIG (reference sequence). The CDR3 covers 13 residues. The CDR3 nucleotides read TGTGCCTGGAATTTGGGACAGGGGGACGAAGCTTTCTTT. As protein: CAWNLGQGDEAFF.

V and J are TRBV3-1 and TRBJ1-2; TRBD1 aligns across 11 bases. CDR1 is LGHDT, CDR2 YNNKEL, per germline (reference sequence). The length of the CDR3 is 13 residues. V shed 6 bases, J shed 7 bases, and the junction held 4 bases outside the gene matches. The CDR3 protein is CASRRDRGFGYTF. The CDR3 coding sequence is TGTGCCAGCAGGAGGGACAGGGGGTTTGGCTACACCTTC. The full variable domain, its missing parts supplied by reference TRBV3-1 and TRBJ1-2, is DTAVSQTPKYLVTQMGNDKSIKCEQNLGHDTMYWYKQDSKKFLKIMFSYNNKELIINETVPNRFSPKSPDKAHLNLHINSLELGDSAVYFCASRRDRGFGYTFGSGTRLTVV.

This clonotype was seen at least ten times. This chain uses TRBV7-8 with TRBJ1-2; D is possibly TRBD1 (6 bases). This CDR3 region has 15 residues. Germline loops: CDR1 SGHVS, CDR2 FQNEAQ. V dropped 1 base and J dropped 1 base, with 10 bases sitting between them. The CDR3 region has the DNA TGTGCCAGCAGCTTAGAGGGGGTCGGTAACTATGGCTACACCTTC. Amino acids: CASSLEGVGNYGYTF.

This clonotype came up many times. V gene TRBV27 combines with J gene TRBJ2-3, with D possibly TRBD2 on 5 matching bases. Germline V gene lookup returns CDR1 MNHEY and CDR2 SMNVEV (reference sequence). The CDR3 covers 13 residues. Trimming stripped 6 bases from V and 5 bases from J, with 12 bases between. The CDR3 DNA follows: TGTGCCAGCAGGCCCGGGGTGGAAGATACGCAGTATTTT. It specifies CASRPGVEDTQYF.